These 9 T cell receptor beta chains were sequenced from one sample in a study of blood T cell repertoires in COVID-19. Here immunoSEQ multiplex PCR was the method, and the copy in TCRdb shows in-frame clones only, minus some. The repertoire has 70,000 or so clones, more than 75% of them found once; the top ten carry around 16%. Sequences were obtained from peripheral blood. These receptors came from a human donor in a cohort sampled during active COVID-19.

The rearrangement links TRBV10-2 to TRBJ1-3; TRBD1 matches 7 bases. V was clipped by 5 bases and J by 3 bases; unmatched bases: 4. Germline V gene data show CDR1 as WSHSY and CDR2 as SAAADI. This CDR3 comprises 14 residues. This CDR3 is CASSQWTGGNTIYF. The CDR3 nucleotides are TGCGCCAGCAGTCAATGGACAGGTGGAAACACCATATATTTT.

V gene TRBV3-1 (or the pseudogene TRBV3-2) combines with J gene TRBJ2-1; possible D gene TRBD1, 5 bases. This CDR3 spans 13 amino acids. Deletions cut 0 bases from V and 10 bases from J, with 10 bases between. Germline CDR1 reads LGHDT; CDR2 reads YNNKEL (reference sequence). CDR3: CASSQDLDREQFF. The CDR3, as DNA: TGTGCCAGCAGCCAAGATCTCGACAGAGAGCAGTTCTTC.

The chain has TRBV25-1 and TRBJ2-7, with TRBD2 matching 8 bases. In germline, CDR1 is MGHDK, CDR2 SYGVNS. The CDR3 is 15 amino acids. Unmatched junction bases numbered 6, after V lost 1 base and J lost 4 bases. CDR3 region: CASSESRTSGYEQYF. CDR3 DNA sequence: TGTGCCAGCAGTGAATCTAGAACTAGCGGATACGAGCAGTACTTC.

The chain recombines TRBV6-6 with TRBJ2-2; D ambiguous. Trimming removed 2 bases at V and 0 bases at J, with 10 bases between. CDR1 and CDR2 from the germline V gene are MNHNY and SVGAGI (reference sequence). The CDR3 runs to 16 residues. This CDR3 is CASSYISLANTGELFF. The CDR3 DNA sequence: TGTGCCAGCAGTTACATCTCTCTTGCGAACACCGGGGAGCTGTTTTTT.

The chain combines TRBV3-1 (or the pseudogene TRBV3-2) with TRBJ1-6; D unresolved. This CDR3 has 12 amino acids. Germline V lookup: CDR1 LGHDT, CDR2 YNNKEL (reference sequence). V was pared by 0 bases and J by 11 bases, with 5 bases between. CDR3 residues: CASSQEAAPLHF. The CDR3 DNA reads TGTGCCAGCAGCCAAGAGGCGGCACCCCTCCACTTT.

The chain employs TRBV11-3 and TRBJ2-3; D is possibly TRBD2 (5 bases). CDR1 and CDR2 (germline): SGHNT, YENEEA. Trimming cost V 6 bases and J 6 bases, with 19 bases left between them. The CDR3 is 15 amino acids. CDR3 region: CASSTGNHIEDTQYF. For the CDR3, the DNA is TGTGCCAGCAGTACCGGGAACCACATAGAGGATACGCAGTATTTT.

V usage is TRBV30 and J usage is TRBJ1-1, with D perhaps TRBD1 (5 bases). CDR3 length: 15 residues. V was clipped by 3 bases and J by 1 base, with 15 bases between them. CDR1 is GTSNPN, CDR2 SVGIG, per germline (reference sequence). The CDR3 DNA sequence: TGTGCCTGGAGGCCCGAAAGGGGCCCGAACACTGAAGCTTTCTTT. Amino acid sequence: CAWRPERGPNTEAFF.

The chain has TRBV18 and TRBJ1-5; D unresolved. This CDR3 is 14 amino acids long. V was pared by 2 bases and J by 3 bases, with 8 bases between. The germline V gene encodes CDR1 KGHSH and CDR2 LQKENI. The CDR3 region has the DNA TGTGCCAGCTCACCATCCGGGAACAATCAGCCCCAGCATTTT. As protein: CASSPSGNNQPQHF.

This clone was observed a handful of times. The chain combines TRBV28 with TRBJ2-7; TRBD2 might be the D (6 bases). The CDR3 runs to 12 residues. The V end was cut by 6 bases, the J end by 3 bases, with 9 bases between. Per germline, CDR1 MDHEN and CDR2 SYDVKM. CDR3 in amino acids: CASSQTSYEQYF. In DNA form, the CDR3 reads TGTGCCAGCAGCCAGACTAGCTACGAGCAGTACTTC.